This TCR beta chain was sequenced in a study of tumor and adjacent non-tumor tissue in lung cancer. Overall study context: Aged about 31 to 80 years, patients included 9 to 11 men and a few women with stage I to III disease.

This clonotype was detected a few times. TCRbeta libraries were built with three rounds of nested PCR, modified from ARM-PCR. TCRdb ran MiXCR on the multiplex PCR reads and lists one entry per CDR3 protein. The table has about 110,000 distinct CDR3 sequences, approximately 80% seen once. Germline values: CDR1 LGHNA, CDR2 YNFKEQ. This CDR3 has 15 residues. The V gene end was trimmed by 4 bases and the J gene end by 13 bases; junction bases not matched to a gene: 17. RNA was extracted from bulk tissue without any cell sorting. Sequenced material: lung tumor tissue. The sequence derives from a man aged 70-80 years with non-small cell lung cancer. The V and J genes are TRBV4-2 and TRBJ1-1; 8 bases match TRBD1. CDR3 sequence (DNA): TGTGCCAGCAGCCCCGTGACAGGGGCGGGCACTGGAGATTTCTTT. This gives the protein CASSPVTGAGTGDFF.